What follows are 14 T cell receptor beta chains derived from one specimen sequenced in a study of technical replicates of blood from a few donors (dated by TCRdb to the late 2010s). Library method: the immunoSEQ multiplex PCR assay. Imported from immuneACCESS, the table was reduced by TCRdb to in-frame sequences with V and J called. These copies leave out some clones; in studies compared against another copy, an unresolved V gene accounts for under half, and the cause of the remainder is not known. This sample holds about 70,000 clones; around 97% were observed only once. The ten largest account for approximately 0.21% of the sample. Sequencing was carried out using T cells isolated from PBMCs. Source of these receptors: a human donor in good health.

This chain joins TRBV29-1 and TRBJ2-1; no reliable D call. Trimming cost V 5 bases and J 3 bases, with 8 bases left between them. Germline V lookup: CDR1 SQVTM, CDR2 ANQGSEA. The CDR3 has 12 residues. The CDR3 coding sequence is TGCAGCGTTAGTCCTAGCTACAATGAGCAGTTCTTC. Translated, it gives CSVSPSYNEQFF.

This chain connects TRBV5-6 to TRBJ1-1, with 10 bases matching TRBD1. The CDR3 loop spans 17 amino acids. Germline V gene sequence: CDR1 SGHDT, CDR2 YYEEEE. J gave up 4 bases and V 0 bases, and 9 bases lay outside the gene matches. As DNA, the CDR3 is TGTGCCAGCAGCTTGGACCTGACAGGGGGCTATGCCACTGAAGCTTTCTTT. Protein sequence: CASSLDLTGGYATEAFF.

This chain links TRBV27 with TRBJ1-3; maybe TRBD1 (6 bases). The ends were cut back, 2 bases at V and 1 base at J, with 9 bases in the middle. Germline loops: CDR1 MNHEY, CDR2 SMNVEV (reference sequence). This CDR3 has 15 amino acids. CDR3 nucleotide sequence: TGTGCCAGCAGTTTACAGGGGATATCTGGAAACACCATATATTTT. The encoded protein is CASSLQGISGNTIYF.

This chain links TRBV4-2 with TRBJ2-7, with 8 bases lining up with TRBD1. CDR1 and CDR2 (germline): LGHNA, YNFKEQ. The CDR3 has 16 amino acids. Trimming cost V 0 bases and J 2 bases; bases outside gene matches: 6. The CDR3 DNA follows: TGTGCCAGCAGCCAAGAGTCGACAGGGGCGACCTACGAGCAGTACTTC. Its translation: CASSQESTGATYEQYF.

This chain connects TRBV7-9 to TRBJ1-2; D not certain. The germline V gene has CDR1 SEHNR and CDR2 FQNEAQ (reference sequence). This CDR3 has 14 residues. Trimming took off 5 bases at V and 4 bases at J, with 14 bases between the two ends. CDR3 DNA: TGTGCCAGCAGCGTATACTTGACTGTCTATGGCTACACCTTC. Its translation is CASSVYLTVYGYTF.

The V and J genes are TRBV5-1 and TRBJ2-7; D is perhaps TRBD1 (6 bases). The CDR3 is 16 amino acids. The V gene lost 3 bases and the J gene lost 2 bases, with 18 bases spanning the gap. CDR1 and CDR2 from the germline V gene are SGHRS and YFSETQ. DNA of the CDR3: TGCGCCAGCAGCTACAATGACAAAACAGGGACCTACGAGCAGTACTTC. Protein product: CASSYNDKTGTYEQYF.

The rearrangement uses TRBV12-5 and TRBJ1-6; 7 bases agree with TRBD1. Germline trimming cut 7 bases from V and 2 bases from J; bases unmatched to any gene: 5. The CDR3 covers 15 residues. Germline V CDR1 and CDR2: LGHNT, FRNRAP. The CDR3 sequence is CASDTGATYNSPLHF. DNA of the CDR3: TGTGCTAGTGATACAGGGGCGACCTATAATTCACCCCTCCACTTT.

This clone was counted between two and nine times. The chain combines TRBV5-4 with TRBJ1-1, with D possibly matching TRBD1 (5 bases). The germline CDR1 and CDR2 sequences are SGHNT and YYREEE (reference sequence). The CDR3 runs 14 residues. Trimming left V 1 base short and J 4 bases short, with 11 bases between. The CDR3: CASSLPGHLTEAFF. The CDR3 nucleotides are TGTGCCAGCAGCTTGCCAGGACACCTCACTGAAGCTTTCTTT. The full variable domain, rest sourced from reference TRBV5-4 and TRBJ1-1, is ETGVTQSPTHLIKTRGQQVTLRCSSQSGHNTVSWYQQALGQGPQFIFQYYREEENGRGNFPPRFSGLQFPNYSSELNVNALELDDSALYLCASSLPGHLTEAFFGQGTRLTVV.

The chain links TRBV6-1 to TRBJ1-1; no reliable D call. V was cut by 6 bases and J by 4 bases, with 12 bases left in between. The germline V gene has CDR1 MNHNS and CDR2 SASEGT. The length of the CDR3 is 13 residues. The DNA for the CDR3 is TGTGCCAGCAGCGTTACAGTTTTCACTGAAGCTTTCTTT. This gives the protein CASSVTVFTEAFF.

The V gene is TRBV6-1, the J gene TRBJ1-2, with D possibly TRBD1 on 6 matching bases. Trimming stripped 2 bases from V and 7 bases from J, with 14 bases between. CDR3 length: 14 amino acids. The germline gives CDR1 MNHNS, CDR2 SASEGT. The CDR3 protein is CASSEQGTSGGYTF. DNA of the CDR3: TGTGCCAGCAGTGAACAGGGGACATCCGGTGGCTACACCTTC.

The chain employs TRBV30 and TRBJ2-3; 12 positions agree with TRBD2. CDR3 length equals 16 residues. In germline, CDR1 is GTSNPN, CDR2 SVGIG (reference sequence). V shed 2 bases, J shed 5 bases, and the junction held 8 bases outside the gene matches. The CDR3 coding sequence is TGTGCCTGGAGTCGAGGACTAGCGGGGCGGGGAGATACGCAGTATTTT. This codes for CAWSRGLAGRGDTQYF.

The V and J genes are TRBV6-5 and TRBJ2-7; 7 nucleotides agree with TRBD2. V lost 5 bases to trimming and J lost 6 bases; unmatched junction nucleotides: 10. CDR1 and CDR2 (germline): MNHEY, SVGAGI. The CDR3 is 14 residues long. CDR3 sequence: CASSHGGGGGEQYF. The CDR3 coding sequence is TGTGCCAGCAGTCACGGAGGTGGGGGGGGCGAGCAGTACTTC.

DNA of the CDR3: TGTGCCAGTAGTATTCAGCGGACTACCGTGGACGAGCAGTACTTC. This codes for CASSIQRTTVDEQYF. This chain uses TRBV19 with TRBJ2-7; D is perhaps TRBD2 (6 bases). The germline gives CDR1 LNHDA, CDR2 SQIVND (reference sequence). The V gene lost 3 bases and the J gene lost 5 bases, with 17 bases spanning the gap. The CDR3 runs to 15 residues.

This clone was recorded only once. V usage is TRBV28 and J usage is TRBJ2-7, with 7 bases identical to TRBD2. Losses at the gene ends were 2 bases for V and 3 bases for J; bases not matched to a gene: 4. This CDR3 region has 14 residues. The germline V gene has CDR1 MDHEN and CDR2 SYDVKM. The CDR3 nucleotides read TGTGCCAGCAGTTTAATCGGGGGGAGCTACGAGCAGTACTTC. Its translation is CASSLIGGSYEQYF.